A selection of T cell receptor beta chains follows, all from one sample in a study of T cell repertoires in cytomegalovirus infection. TCRdb re-called the reads through MiXCR, storing one row per CDR3 protein. This sample has some 180,000 distinct CDR3 sequences, with 8% to 10% found just once. Sample: PBMCs. The receptor set was obtained from a human donor in good health (CMV status not recorded). Some clones in this sample may be carry-over from other donors' samples. The CDR3 runs from the conserved cysteine through the conserved F or W. Fields, in order: CDR3 DNA, CDR3 protein, J gene, D gene, V gene, clone size. A D gene is named only where the DNA matches it firmly. Not every row has a clone size; where given, it reads once, few, many or a size class.

TGCAGCGTTGAAGGGGACGTATTAGGCGATGAGCAGTTCTTC CSVEGDVLGDEQFF TRBJ2-1 . TRBV29-1 .
TGTGCCACCCTAGGACAGAACTATGGCTACACCTTC CATLGQNYGYTF TRBJ1-2 . TRBV28 .
TGCAGCGTTGGCCGGGGACTAGCGGGGGATACGCAGTATTTT CSVGRGLAGDTQYF TRBJ2-3 TRBD2 TRBV29-1 many
TGCAGTGCTAGTCAGGGGGGTGAGCAGTTCTTC CSASQGGEQFF TRBJ2-1 . TRBV20-1 .
TGTGCCAGCAGCTTCCTAGGGGGTTCTTTGGAGACCCAGTACTTC CASSFLGGSLETQYF TRBJ2-5 . TRBV7-2 many
TGTGCCAGCAGTTTAGCAATCAGGACAAACACCGGGGAGCTGTTTTTT CASSLAIRTNTGELFF TRBJ2-2 . TRBV12-3/TRBV12-4 many
TGTGCCAGCAGCCGCGCTAGCGGGGGGGGCACAGATACGCAGTATTTT CASSRASGGGTDTQYF TRBJ2-3 TRBD2 TRBV7-2 many
TGTGCCAGCAGTCCCCCGGTAGGTGAGCAGTTCTTC CASSPPVGEQFF TRBJ2-1 . TRBV28 many
TGTGCCAGCAGCTGGGGAGCGGGTGGTAGCCGAGCTAACTATGGCTACACCTTC CASSWGAGGSRANYGYTF TRBJ1-2 . TRBV7-2 many
TGTGCCAGCAGCTTAGCGCCCGGGTTAGACTCCAGAGACGAGCAGTACTTC CASSLAPGLDSRDEQYF TRBJ2-7 . TRBV7-2 medium-sized
TGTGCCAGCAGTGATGCAGGGGGTCCCTCCTACGAGCAGTACTTC CASSDAGGPSYEQYF TRBJ2-7 TRBD1 TRBV2 .
TGTGCCAGTAGTATAAGGTTTTTACCCCTGAACACTGAAGCTTTCTTT CASSIRFLPLNTEAFF TRBJ1-1 . TRBV19 few
TGCAGTGCTAGGGCCCGGGGCGTTTTCGGTTCACCCCTCCACTTT CSARARGVFGSPLHF TRBJ1-6 . TRBV20-1 once
TGTGCCAGCAGTTACGGGACCGTACTAGGCTACACCTTC CASSYGTVLGYTF TRBJ1-2 . TRBV6-2/TRBV6-3 many
TGTGCCAGCAGCTTAGACGGCGGGACGGAGACCCAGTACTTC CASSLDGGTETQYF TRBJ2-5 . TRBV7-2 .
TGCAGTGCTAGAGGGGCAGACAGTATCAATCAGCCCCAGCATTTT CSARGADSINQPQHF TRBJ1-5 . TRBV20-1 .
TGTGCCAGCAGCTTAGGCAGGGCCACTGAAGCTTTCTTT CASSLGRATEAFF TRBJ1-1 . TRBV7-2 many
TGTGCCAGCAGCCTGTATTCGGGACTAGGAGAGCAGTACTTC CASSLYSGLGEQYF TRBJ2-7 TRBD2 TRBV11-1 many
TGCAGTGCTAGAGAGAGGACCGTGGATGAGCAGTTCTTC CSARERTVDEQFF TRBJ2-1 . TRBV20-1 .
TGTGCCAGCAGCCAAGATGAAGGATCCTACGAGCAGTACTTC CASSQDEGSYEQYF TRBJ2-7 . TRBV4-2 many
TGCGCCAGCAGCGCAGGGACGAGTGAGCAGTACTTC CASSAGTSEQYF TRBJ2-7 . TRBV10-1 few
TGTGCCAGCAGCGACCAATTTAGGGCCTACAATGAGCAGTTCTTC CASSDQFRAYNEQFF TRBJ2-1 . TRBV7-3 many
TGTGCCATCAGGGGGGACAGGGGAGAGAATTCACCCCTCCACTTT CAIRGDRGENSPLHF TRBJ1-6 TRBD1 TRBV10-3 many
TGTGCCAGCAGCTTTAGGCACAATGAGCAGTTCTTC CASSFRHNEQFF TRBJ2-1 . TRBV7-2 many
TGTGCCAGCAGCTTAGTCCGTGGAGGGTTGCATCAGCCCCAGCATTTT CASSLVRGGLHQPQHF TRBJ1-5 . TRBV7-2 many
TGCAGTGCTAGACCGTCTACAGGGAGTGCAGTTTCTAACTATGGCTACACCTTC CSARPSTGSAVSNYGYTF TRBJ1-2 . TRBV20-1 many
TGTGCCAGCAGTTACGGAGGGGGGGCACGGCAGCCCCAGCATTTT CASSYGGGARQPQHF TRBJ1-5 . TRBV6-2/TRBV6-3 .
TGTGCCAGCAGTCTACCCGGGACAGTTGACGAGCAGTACTTC CASSLPGTVDEQYF TRBJ2-7 TRBD1 TRBV28 .
TGCAGCGTTGAGGGACTAGAAGAGACCCAGTACTTC CSVEGLEETQYF TRBJ2-5 TRBD2 TRBV29-1 many
TGTGCCAGCAGTTACCCCCTTGGCACGGGACTATCAGCCAAAAACATTCAGTACTTC CASSYPLGTGLSAKNIQYF TRBJ2-4 TRBD2 TRBV6-2/TRBV6-3 .
TGTGCCAGCAGTTACGGGGAAGGGTTTCGTCAGCCCCAGCATTTT CASSYGEGFRQPQHF TRBJ1-5 . TRBV6-2/TRBV6-3 many
TGTGCCAGCAGCGGAGGACAGGCCCTAAATGAAAAACTGTTTTTT CASSGGQALNEKLFF TRBJ1-4 TRBD1 TRBV5-6 many
TGCAGTGCTACCGAAAGACTAGCGGGTCGGTCCCAGTACTTC CSATERLAGRSQYF TRBJ2-5 TRBD2 TRBV20-1 .
TGTGCCAGCGGACCACCAGGGGTTTCCTATGGCTACACCTTC CASGPPGVSYGYTF TRBJ1-2 . TRBV28 few
TGTGCCAGCAGCTCGGGACTAGCGGCCCAAGAGACCCAGTACTTC CASSSGLAAQETQYF TRBJ2-5 TRBD2 TRBV11-2 .
TGCAGTGGAATATACAACAGGGGAGCGCGAGGCTACACCTTC CSGIYNRGARGYTF TRBJ1-2 TRBD1 TRBV20-1 .
TGTGCCAGCAGCCCTCGACAGGGGCCTCAGCCCCAGCATTTT CASSPRQGPQPQHF TRBJ1-5 TRBD1 TRBV7-2 many
TGTGCCAGCAGCCTTAATGGACTAGCTGGAAACACCATATATTTT CASSLNGLAGNTIYF TRBJ1-3 . TRBV7-2 few
TGTGCCAGCAGCCCACGGGACAGTCTTTACACTGAAGCTTTCTTT CASSPRDSLYTEAFF TRBJ1-1 TRBD1 TRBV7-8 many
TGTGCCAGCTCGAACAGGGCTAACTATGGCTACACCTTC CASSNRANYGYTF TRBJ1-2 . TRBV6-2/TRBV6-3 many
TGTGCCAGCAGCCCCTTAGCGGGAGTACGGAATGAGCAGTTCTTC CASSPLAGVRNEQFF TRBJ2-1 TRBD2 TRBV7-6 many
TGTGCCAGCAGTTATTTCTCGGCTAGCGGGAGCACAGATACGCAGTATTTT CASSYFSASGSTDTQYF TRBJ2-3 TRBD2 TRBV6-1 many
TGTGCCAGCAAGCGCGAAGCGAACAATGAGCAGTTCTTC CASKREANNEQFF TRBJ2-1 . TRBV2 .
TGTGCCAGCAGCCCCTTAATCGTGGGCCGTGAAGCTTTCTTT CASSPLIVGREAFF TRBJ1-1 . TRBV12-3/TRBV12-4 many
TGTGCCAGCAGCCCCCCTGTGGCCAACGTCCTGACTTTC CASSPPVANVLTF TRBJ2-6 . TRBV5-6 .
TGCAGTGCAGCAGGGGGCGTCGGCACTGAAGCTTTCTTT CSAAGGVGTEAFF TRBJ1-1 TRBD1 TRBV20-1 .
TGCAGTGACCGTGGTGGCTTAGGAAGCACTGAAGCTTTCTTT CSDRGGLGSTEAFF TRBJ1-1 . TRBV20-1 .